This T cell receptor beta chain was sequenced during a study of cytomegalovirus exposure and HLA in healthy donors. Across the whole study: Around 180 million T cells yielded 100 million or so unique TCR beta sequences in earlier analysis. Notes on the study in general: In a later analysis, TCR association rates varied by HLA locus: DRB1 most, HLA-C fewest.

This clone was found a few times. Its antigen is unknown. With 60 Vbeta and 13 Jbeta primers, the PCR was carried out. The assay was immunoSEQ multiplex PCR, and TCRdb's table has in-frame clones only and misses some. The sample lists some 120,000 clones; roughly 69% were seen once. CDR3 size: 16 residues. Germline lookup yields CDR1 SEHNR and CDR2 FQNEAQ (reference sequence). The V end lost 5 bases, the J end lost 9 bases, and 23 bases lay between the germline ends. Sequencing input: PBMCs. The gene calls are TRBV7-9 and TRBJ2-1; D is ambiguous. The TCR comes from a woman in her twenties or thirties in good health and CMV-seronegative. CDR3: CASSPRPQLGLVEQFF. The DNA of the CDR3 is TGTGCCAGCAGCCCACGACCCCAGCTAGGCCTCGTTGAGCAGTTCTTC.